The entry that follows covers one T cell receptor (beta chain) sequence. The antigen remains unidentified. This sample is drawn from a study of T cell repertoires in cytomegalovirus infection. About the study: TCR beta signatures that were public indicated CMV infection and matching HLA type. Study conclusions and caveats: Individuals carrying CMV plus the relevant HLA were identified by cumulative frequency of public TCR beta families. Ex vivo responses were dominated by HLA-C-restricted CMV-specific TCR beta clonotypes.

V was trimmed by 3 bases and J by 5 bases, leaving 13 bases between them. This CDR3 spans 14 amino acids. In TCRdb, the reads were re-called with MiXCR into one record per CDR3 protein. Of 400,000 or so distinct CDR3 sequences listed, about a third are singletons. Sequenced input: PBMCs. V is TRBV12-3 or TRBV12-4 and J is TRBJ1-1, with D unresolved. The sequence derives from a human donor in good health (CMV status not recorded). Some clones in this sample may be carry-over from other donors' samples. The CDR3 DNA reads TGTGCCAGCAGTTTCGGCCTACCGGGAACTGAAGCTTTCTTT. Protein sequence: CASSFGLPGTEAFF.